This T cell receptor (beta chain) was obtained from a study of T cell repertoires in cytomegalovirus infection (dated by TCRdb to the late 2010s). Background for the entire study: The peptide stimulations were aimed at well-studied HLA-B-restricted epitopes as well as recently identified HLA-C-restricted CMV epitopes, whose presentation resists viral immunomodulation. The HLA type of each donor mattered for the analysis, because public TCR beta signatures pointed to carriage of CMV infection along with the matching HLA type. Findings and caveats that apply to the study as a whole: In both this cohort and an independent cohort of 352 donors, the cumulative frequency of public TCR beta family members distinguished carriers of CMV infection plus the relevant HLA type. The ex vivo response was dominated by HLA-C-restricted CMV-specific TCR beta clonotypes, which also provided the single most frequent clonotype in two of eight donors.

This sample was sequenced with an Illumina HiSeq 1500. In-frame beta chains were kept once TCRdb had trimmed the public reads at Q25 with fastp and called clones with MiXCR. Records with the same CDR3 protein are collapsed into one entry carrying the most frequent genes and DNA. For this sample there are some 800,000 distinct CDR3 sequences; over 25% appear just once. The ten most abundant clones make up roughly 12% of the sample. With regard to this clonotype: Its antigen remains unidentified. One base away lies a much larger clone, so this may be a sequencing read error.

In the paper's terms, the treatment or condition label means: in vitro stimulation with specific CMV peptide epitopes to enrich CMV-specific T cells. This specimen was cultured CD8+ T cells from PBMCs, taken from culture after CMV antigen stimulation. The receptor was derived from a human donor in good health (CMV status not recorded). Some clones in this sample may be carry-over from other donors' samples.

CDR3 sequence: CARIPGRGTGNEKLFF. In nucleotide form, the sequence is TGTGCCCGCATCCCTGGGAGGGGAACGGGTAATGAAAAACTGTTTTTT. Recombination linked TRBV7-8 to TRBJ1-4, and TRBD1 may be the D gene, going by 5 matching bases. V is pared back by 11 bases and J by 4 bases, with 23 bases lying between the germline termini. The CDR3 covers 16 residues, taking in both the cysteine and the phenylalanine. Kept here is only the CDR3 DNA, which spans 48 bases and is read in frame from base 1. CDR1 and CDR2, looked up from the germline V gene, are SGHVS and FQNEAQ.